This T cell receptor beta chain emerged from a study of beta chain features in type 1 diabetes. In its sample, this clone was seen a few times. Expressed TCRB transcripts got sequenced, as all isolated RNA was reverse transcribed. Some clones are missing from TCRdb's copy, which holds only in-frame ones; the method was immunoSEQ multiplex PCR. Of roughly 150,000 clones listed, just over 9% are singletons. The CDR3 loop spans 14 amino acids. The V end lost 4 bases, the J end lost 0 bases, and 11 bases lay between the germline ends. Germline lookup yields CDR1 SGHNT and CDR2 YYREEE (reference sequence).

The chain carries TRBV5-4 and TRBJ2-7; no definite D call. The sequence derives from a woman aged 18-30 years in good health. The sequenced material came from central memory CD4+ T cells from blood. The CDR3, as DNA: TGTGCCAGCAGCATGGACGGTAGCTCCTACGAGCAGTACTTC. Amino acids: CASSMDGSSYEQYF.